Presented here are 25 T cell receptor beta chains from one specimen sequenced in a study of blood T cell repertoires in COVID-19. Method: immunoSEQ multiplex PCR; TCRdb's copy keeps in-frame clones and lacks some. The top ten clones hold around 4.6% of a sample with about 200,000 clones, roughly 80% of them seen once. What was sequenced was PBMCs or T cells enriched from blood (not recorded which). The receptors derive from a woman in her 50s who had been exposed to COVID-19.

This clone turned up a few times. V gene TRBV15 combines with J gene TRBJ1-2; 8 nucleotides align to TRBD1. The junction had 4 bases not matched to a gene; V was cut back by 1 base and J by 3 bases. The germline CDR1 and CDR2 sequences are LNHNV and YYDKDF (reference sequence). The CDR3 has 15 residues. The CDR3 sequence: CATSRGDRLDYGYTF. Here the CDR3 DNA reads TGTGCCACCAGCAGAGGGGACAGGTTAGACTATGGCTACACCTTC.

This clone was picked up one time. This rearrangement joins TRBV25-1 to TRBJ2-5; D is unclear. Trimming removed 7 bases at V and 5 bases at J, with 8 bases between. Germline V gene sequence: CDR1 MGHDK, CDR2 SYGVNS. The CDR3 loop spans 11 amino acids. Written as DNA, the CDR3 is TGTGCCAGCAAAGTCGGGGAGACCCAGTACTTC. Translation gives CASKVGETQYF. The whole variable domain, remainder taken from reference TRBV25-1 and TRBJ2-5, is EADIYQTPRYLVIGTGKKITLECSQTMGHDKMYWYQQDPGMELHLIHYSYGVNSTEKGDLSSESTVSRIRTEHFPLTLESARPSHTSQYLCASKVGETQYFGPGTRLLVL.

The chain recombines TRBV5-4 with TRBJ1-2, with D possibly being TRBD1 (5 bases). Trimming left V 0 bases short and J 4 bases short, with 13 bases between. The V gene's germline CDR1 is SGHNT and CDR2 YYREEE (reference sequence). This CDR3 comprises 15 residues. CDR3 loop: CASSLVPGESYGYTF. The CDR3 DNA reads TGTGCCAGCAGCTTGGTGCCGGGGGAGAGCTATGGCTACACCTTC.

This clone was seen once. The V call is TRBV2, the J call TRBJ1-2; TRBD1 matches at 9 bases. Looked up from germline, CDR1 is SNHLY and CDR2 is FYNNEI. The CDR3 is 13 residues long. With V trimmed by 7 bases and J by 5 bases, 5 bases remained unmatched. The CDR3 DNA reads TGTGCCAGCATTGGGACAGGGCGATATGGCTACACCTTC. This encodes CASIGTGRYGYTF.

This chain joins TRBV13 and TRBJ2-3; 8 positions agree with TRBD2. This CDR3 has 16 residues. In germline, CDR1 is PRHDT, CDR2 FYEKMQ (reference sequence). With V trimmed by 5 bases and J by 1 base, 8 bases remained unmatched. The CDR3 coding sequence is TGTGCCAGCAGCCGACTGACTAGCGTAGGCACAGATACGCAGTATTTT. Protein sequence: CASSRLTSVGTDTQYF.

The rearrangement uses TRBV7-9 and TRBJ1-1; D is uncertain. Germline CDR1 SEHNR, CDR2 FQNEAQ (reference sequence). V was clipped by 0 bases and J by 4 bases, with 9 bases between them. The CDR3 is made up of 14 amino acids. CDR3 nucleotide sequence: TGTGCCAGCAGCTTAGCCCGGGTAAGCACTGAAGCTTTCTTT. Translation gives CASSLARVSTEAFF.

CDR3 in DNA: TGTGCCAGCAGTGAAGGACGGGGGGATTTTCAGCCCCAGCATTTT. It yields the protein CASSEGRGDFQPQHF. The V and J genes are TRBV6-1 and TRBJ1-5; D is possibly TRBD1 (5 bases). Germline V lookup: CDR1 MNHNS, CDR2 SASEGT. The CDR3 sequence is 15 residues long. Trimming left V 1 base short and J 6 bases short, with 13 bases between.

CDR3 bases: TGTGCCAGCAGCCTGCTAGCGGGGGGGCCAAATGAGCAGTTCTTC. Amino acids: CASSLLAGGPNEQFF. The chain joins TRBV14 to TRBJ2-1; 12 bases are a match to TRBD2. CDR1 and CDR2 from the germline V gene are SGHDN and FVKESK. Trimming took 4 bases from V and 7 from J; bases not matched to a gene: 5. The CDR3 sequence is 15 residues long.

The J gene is TRBJ2-1, the V gene TRBV24-1; 9 positions match TRBD2. Germline V gene sequence: CDR1 KGHDR, CDR2 SFDVKD. The CDR3 loop spans 12 amino acids. J was trimmed by 8 bases and V by 5 bases; bases with no gene match: 0. The CDR3 is CATSGLADEQFF. CDR3 bases: TGTGCCACCAGTGGACTAGCGGATGAGCAGTTCTTC.

The rearrangement joins TRBV28 to TRBJ1-4, with TRBD1 matching over 8 bases. V trimming: 3 bases; J trimming: 14 bases; junction bases outside the gene matches: 17. The CDR3 totals 16 residues. From germline, CDR1 is MDHEN and CDR2 SYDVKM. The CDR3 loop reads CASSFPWQGALGILFF. As DNA, the CDR3 is TGTGCCAGCAGTTTCCCCTGGCAGGGGGCCCTTGGAATCCTGTTTTTT.

This sequence joins TRBV6-5 and TRBJ1-5; 10 bases are shared with TRBD1. Germline V gene sequence: CDR1 MNHEY, CDR2 SVGAGI. The length of the CDR3 is 15 residues. V lost 6 bases, J lost 4 bases, and 6 bases stayed unmatched. The CDR3 region has the DNA TGTGCCAGCAGAGAGACAGGGGGCGTTAATCAGCCCCAGCATTTT. Protein sequence: CASRETGGVNQPQHF.

The genes are TRBV18 and TRBJ2-5; maybe TRBD1 (5 bases). Trimming removed 2 bases at V and 5 bases at J, with 9 bases between. Germline assignment: CDR1 KGHSH and CDR2 LQKENI. The CDR3 consists of 13 residues. Here the CDR3 reads CASSPRTTETQYF. The CDR3 DNA follows: TGTGCCAGCTCACCAAGGACAACCGAGACCCAGTACTTC.

CDR3 nucleotide sequence: TGCGCCAGCAGACTTGACAGGGGGTCCATGAACACTGAAGCTTTCTTT. As protein: CASRLDRGSMNTEAFF. This chain links TRBV5-1 with TRBJ1-1, with 9 nucleotides matching TRBD1. J lost 0 bases, V lost 5 bases, and 8 bases had no gene match. This CDR3 comprises 16 residues. CDR1 and CDR2 from the germline V gene are SGHRS and YFSETQ.

The rearrangement links TRBV18 to TRBJ2-3; maybe TRBD2 (6 bases). CDR1 is KGHSH, CDR2 LQKENI, per germline. V shed 6 bases and J shed 5 bases, with 15 bases lying between them. The CDR3 sequence is 14 residues long. The CDR3 coding sequence is TGTGCCAGCTCCCCGGCCTCGGGGGAAGATACGCAGTATTTT. It codes for CASSPASGEDTQYF. The full variable domain, in which reference TRBV18 and TRBJ2-3 provide the parts outside the CDR3, is NAGVMQNPRHLVRRRGQEARLRCSPMKGHSHVYWYRQLPEEGLKFMVYLQKENIIDESGMPKERFSAEFPKEGPSILRIQQVVRGDSAAYFCASSPASGEDTQYFGPGTRLTVL.

The rearrangement links TRBV30 to TRBJ1-5; 9 positions agree with TRBD1. Trimming cost V 5 bases and J 4 bases; bases outside gene matches: 6. CDR3 length equals 14 residues. CDR1 and CDR2 from the germline V gene are GTSNPN and SVGIG (reference sequence). The CDR3 region is CAWGTGQGNQPQHF. Here the CDR3 DNA reads TGTGCCTGGGGGACCGGACAGGGGAATCAGCCCCAGCATTTT.

This clone appeared once. J is TRBJ2-7 and V is TRBV27; D is perhaps TRBD1 (6 bases). The CDR3 runs to 14 residues. Germline values: CDR1 MNHEY, CDR2 SMNVEV (reference sequence). V was pared by 5 bases and J by 2 bases, with 13 bases between. In DNA form, the CDR3 reads TGTGCCAGCAGTCGAAGGGGGATCACCTACGAGCAGTACTTC. Translating it yields CASSRRGITYEQYF.

This clone was found a few times. The gene calls are TRBV21-1 and TRBJ1-2; no DNA check was done on the table's D call, TRBD1. TRBV21-1 is designated a pseudogene. CDR3 length: 16 residues. This CDR3 is CASSLWTGRKSYGYTF. CDR3 nucleotide sequence: TGTGCCAGCAGCTTGTGGACAGGCCGAAAGAGCTATGGCTACACCTTC.

The chain combines TRBV11-2 with TRBJ1-2; a weak D match, TRBD1 (5 bases). Germline lookup yields CDR1 SGHAT and CDR2 FQNNGV. Trimming removed 5 bases from V and 4 bases from J, with 11 bases in between. The CDR3 length is 13 residues. CDR3 residues: CASSPGGGYGYTF. The CDR3 nucleotides are TGTGCCAGCAGCCCGGGGGGAGGCTATGGCTACACCTTC.

This chain links TRBV30 with TRBJ2-7; 8 nucleotides line up with TRBD1. CDR1 is GTSNPN and CDR2 is SVGIG in the germline V gene (reference sequence). V was clipped by 4 bases and J by 3 bases; unmatched bases: 5. The CDR3 length is 13 residues. The CDR3 region has the DNA TGTGCCTGGACCCAGGACAGGGTCTACGAGCAGTACTTC. It codes for CAWTQDRVYEQYF.

CDR3 nucleotides: TGTGCCAGCAGCAGACAGGGGGGAAAGCAGCCCCAGCATTTT. Protein sequence: CASSRQGGKQPQHF. V and J are TRBV21-1 and TRBJ1-5; TRBD1, the table's D call, was not compared with the DNA. TRBV21-1 has pseudogene status. The length of the CDR3 is 14 residues.

This rearrangement joins TRBV29-1 to TRBJ2-2; TRBD2 matches at 9 bases. CDR1 and CDR2 (germline): SQVTM, ANQGSEA. CDR3 size: 14 residues. The ends lost 1 base at V and 3 bases at J; junction bases unmatched: 0. The CDR3 spells CSVEGGGDTGELFF. Here the CDR3 DNA reads TGCAGCGTTGAAGGCGGGGGGGACACCGGGGAGCTGTTTTTT.

This chain uses TRBV5-1 with TRBJ2-3; D is undetermined. V lost 4 bases, J lost 4 bases, and 10 bases lay in between. CDR1 and CDR2 from the germline V gene are SGHRS and YFSETQ. There are 13 residues in the CDR3. The CDR3 coding sequence is TGCGCCAGCAGCCGGCTAGGTCCAGATACGCAGTATTTT. The encoded protein is CASSRLGPDTQYF.

This clone was observed once. The CDR3 DNA reads TGTGCCAGCAGCTTAGGACAGGGGGACGGCTATCAGCCCCAGCATTTT. Its translation is CASSLGQGDGYQPQHF. This chain uses TRBV7-9 with TRBJ1-5; 9 positions match TRBD1. The ends lost 1 base at V and 5 bases at J; junction bases unmatched: 6. This CDR3 comprises 16 residues. Looked up from germline, CDR1 is SEHNR and CDR2 is FQNEAQ (reference sequence).

In its sample, this clone was seen once. This chain connects TRBV14 to TRBJ1-2, with 7 bases fitting TRBD1. Germline CDR1 is SGHDN and CDR2 is FVKESK. V lost 2 bases to trimming and J lost 8 bases; unmatched junction nucleotides: 5. CDR3 length: 13 amino acids. The CDR3 loop is CASSQRTGSGYTF. CDR3 bases: TGTGCCAGCAGCCAAAGGACAGGCAGCGGCTACACCTTC.

V gene TRBV4-1 combines with J gene TRBJ2-3, with TRBD2 matching 10 bases. J lost 5 bases, V lost 0 bases, and 8 bases had no gene match. The length of the CDR3 is 17 residues. CDR1 is MGHRA and CDR2 is YSYEKL in the germline V gene. The CDR3 here is CASSQDLSGGAKDTQYF. The CDR3 DNA reads TGCGCCAGCAGCCAAGATTTGAGCGGGGGGGCTAAAGATACGCAGTATTTT.